The 29 T cell receptor beta chains listed next were all sequenced from one sample in a study of blood T cell repertoires in COVID-19. This table comes from immunoSEQ multiplex PCR, and its TCRdb copy is limited to in-frame clones, with some not included. This table has about 42,000 clones, approximately 90% appearing once. The sequencing input was peripheral blood. These receptors came from a man younger than 45 with active or convalescent COVID-19.

CDR3 amino acids: CASSSLGVIETQYF. The CDR3 bases are TGTGCCAGCAGCTCCCTTGGAGTGATAGAGACCCAGTACTTC. The chain carries TRBV7-2 and TRBJ2-5, with D hard to call. CDR1 is SGHTA, CDR2 FQGNSA, per germline. Trimming cost V 4 bases and J 4 bases, with 13 bases left between them. CDR3 length equals 14 residues.

This chain joins TRBV9 and TRBJ2-7, with D possibly being TRBD2 (5 bases). The CDR3 runs to 16 residues. CDR1 is SGDLS and CDR2 is YYNGEE in the germline V gene. V was trimmed by 4 bases and J by 2 bases, leaving 19 bases between them. CDR3 in DNA: TGTGCCAGCAGCTCCCCCGGCGGGCTAGCAACCTACGAGCAGTACTTC. Its protein is CASSSPGGLATYEQYF.

The rearrangement joins TRBV12-1 to TRBJ2-7; TRBD2, as called in the table, went unchecked against the DNA. TRBV12-1 is a recognized pseudogene. The CDR3 totals 15 residues. The CDR3 nucleotides are TGTGCCAGGACAGGGTCTAGCGGGGCCTCCTACGAGCAGTACTTC. This encodes CARTGSSGASYEQYF.

This sequence joins TRBV6-1 and TRBJ1-5; D is possibly TRBD1 (5 bases). This CDR3 contains 15 residues. V lost 1 base and J lost 11, with 18 bases in between. Germline V gene data show CDR1 as MNHNS and CDR2 as SASEGT. As DNA, the CDR3 is TGTGCCAGCAGTGAAGGTCTGGGGCGCCGGGGGACCCAGCATTTT. This gives the protein CASSEGLGRRGTQHF.

V is TRBV19 and J is TRBJ2-1; D possibly corresponds to TRBD2 (5 bases). Germline CDR1 reads LNHDA; CDR2 reads SQIVND (reference sequence). The CDR3 totals 14 residues. Trimming stripped 3 bases from V and 8 bases from J, with 14 bases between. The chain's CDR3 is CASSMVSFSDEQFF. Here the CDR3 DNA reads TGTGCCAGTAGTATGGTCAGCTTTAGCGATGAGCAGTTCTTC.

The genes are TRBV9 and TRBJ2-1; D is uncertain. Per the germline V gene, CDR1 is SGDLS and CDR2 is YYNGEE. The germline V and J ends were trimmed by 2 bases and 5 bases, with 8 bases remaining between them. There are 13 residues in the CDR3. CDR3 in amino acids: CASSVGGHNEQFF. As DNA, the CDR3 is TGTGCCAGCAGCGTTGGTGGGCACAATGAGCAGTTCTTC.

V usage is TRBV5-8 and J usage is TRBJ1-5, with 8 bases that match TRBD1. V lost 5 bases to trimming and J lost 3 bases; unmatched junction nucleotides: 10. Germline values: CDR1 SGHTS, CDR2 YDEGEE. The length of the CDR3 is 16 residues. In DNA form, the CDR3 reads TGTGCCAGCAGGCCCAGACAGGGGACTCCCAATCAGCCCCAGCATTTT. This encodes CASRPRQGTPNQPQHF.

V gene TRBV28 combines with J gene TRBJ1-2, with TRBD1 as a possible D gene (6 bases). This CDR3 is 14 amino acids long. Germline CDR1 MDHEN, CDR2 SYDVKM. Trimming cost V 2 bases and J 7 bases, with 14 bases left between them. This CDR3 is CASSLSGGQGGYTF. The CDR3, as DNA: TGTGCCAGCAGTTTAAGCGGGGGGCAGGGTGGCTACACCTTC.

The table lists this clone with a few counts. V gene TRBV4-1 combines with J gene TRBJ1-1; 8 bases line up with TRBD1. CDR1 and CDR2 (germline): MGHRA, YSYEKL. This CDR3 comprises 15 residues. The V segment lost 0 bases and the J segment 3 bases; nucleotides outside the gene matches: 3. CDR3 DNA: TGCGCCAGCAGCCAAGAAGTGACAGGGGACACTGAAGCTTTCTTT. Its translation: CASSQEVTGDTEAFF.

The chain uses TRBV10-1 and TRBJ1-3; D remains unclear. CDR1 is WNHNN and CDR2 is SYGVQD in the germline V gene (reference sequence). The CDR3 is 14 amino acids. V was pared by 3 bases and J by 1 base, with 7 bases between. This CDR3 reads CASSEYRSGNTIYF. CDR3 nucleotides: TGCGCCAGCAGTGAATACAGATCTGGAAACACCATATATTTT.

This chain connects TRBV5-5 to TRBJ2-5, with 7 bases that match TRBD2. Unmatched junction bases numbered 3, after V lost 1 base and J lost 3 bases. Germline values: CDR1 SGHKS, CDR2 YYEKEE (reference sequence). The CDR3 has 14 amino acids. The CDR3 spells CASSLWAGEETQYF. The CDR3 DNA reads as TGTGCCAGCAGCTTGTGGGCGGGGGAAGAGACCCAGTACTTC.

The V call is TRBV5-6, the J call TRBJ2-3; D is possibly TRBD1 (5 bases). Germline values: CDR1 SGHDT, CDR2 YYEEEE. V lost 3 bases and J lost 0, with 14 bases in between. The CDR3 contains 16 residues. CDR3 residues: CASSSRAVTSTDTQYF. The CDR3 DNA follows: TGTGCCAGCAGCTCCAGGGCGGTAACTAGCACAGATACGCAGTATTTT.

The gene calls are TRBV6-6 and TRBJ1-1; no clear D. This CDR3 is built from 13 residues. Between the trimmed V and J ends, which lost 0 bases and 4 bases, there was a span of 6 bases. CDR1 and CDR2 from the germline V gene are MNHNY and SVGAGI (reference sequence). The CDR3 protein is CASSYSGSTEAFF. CDR3 nucleotide sequence: TGTGCCAGCAGTTACTCAGGGAGCACTGAAGCTTTCTTT.

V usage is TRBV5-4 and J usage is TRBJ1-1; 9 bases are a match to TRBD1. With V trimmed by 0 bases and J by 1 base, 7 bases remained unmatched. The germline gives CDR1 SGHNT, CDR2 YYREEE (reference sequence). The CDR3 has 17 residues. Here the CDR3 reads CASSLGGTGRRNTEAFF. CDR3 in DNA: TGTGCCAGCAGCTTGGGTGGGACAGGGAGGCGGAACACTGAAGCTTTCTTT. The whole variable domain, remainder taken from reference TRBV5-4 and TRBJ1-1, is ETGVTQSPTHLIKTRGQQVTLRCSSQSGHNTVSWYQQALGQGPQFIFQYYREEENGRGNFPPRFSGLQFPNYSSELNVNALELDDSALYLCASSLGGTGRRNTEAFFGQGTRLTVV.

V usage is TRBV6-4 and J usage is TRBJ1-1; tentatively, D is TRBD1 (5 bases). The CDR3 consists of 13 residues. V lost 5 bases to trimming and J lost 6 bases, with 13 bases between them. The V gene's germline CDR1 is MRHNA and CDR2 SNTAGT. As DNA, the CDR3 is TGTGCCAGCAGTCAGGAAGGGGCCGCTGAAGCTTTCTTT. Amino acid sequence: CASSQEGAAEAFF.

The V gene is TRBV15, the J gene TRBJ1-5; D might be TRBD1 (5 bases). The CDR3 is 15 amino acids. The germline V and J ends were trimmed by 5 bases and 0 bases, with 11 bases remaining between them. Looked up from germline, CDR1 is LNHNV and CDR2 is YYDKDF (reference sequence). The CDR3 nucleotides read TGTGCCACCAGCCGACAGACTTATAGCAATCAGCCCCAGCATTTT. It encodes CATSRQTYSNQPQHF.

V usage is TRBV5-6 and J usage is TRBJ2-2, with D possibly matching TRBD1 (5 bases). Per germline, CDR1 SGHDT and CDR2 YYEEEE. This CDR3 contains 14 residues. Trimming shortened V by 0 bases and J by 7 bases, and 10 bases separated the two germline ends. The CDR3 protein is CASSLDPGIGELFF. In nucleotides, the CDR3 is TGTGCCAGCAGCTTGGACCCAGGGATCGGGGAGCTGTTTTTT.

The rearrangement uses TRBV7-3 and TRBJ2-2, with 8 bases matching TRBD1. V was clipped by 4 bases and J by 6 bases; unmatched bases: 4. CDR3 length: 14 amino acids. Germline V gene sequence: CDR1 SGHTA, CDR2 FQGTGA. In DNA form, the CDR3 reads TGTGCCAGCAGCTCCCAGGGGGCGTCCGGGGAGCTGTTTTTT. Translated: CASSSQGASGELFF.

This clone is large in the sample. In nucleotides, the CDR3 is TGTGCCTGGATGGCGGGTTTCTACGAGCAGTACGTC. It codes for CAWMAGFYEQYV. The V gene is TRBV30, the J gene TRBJ2-7, with TRBD2 as a possible D gene (5 bases). Deletions cut 4 bases from V and 3 bases from J, with 10 bases between. Looked up from germline, CDR1 is GTSNPN and CDR2 is SVGIG (reference sequence). There are 12 residues in the CDR3.

The CDR3 nucleotides are TGTGCCAGCAGCTTAGAGGGGGAACATGAGCAGTTCTTC. It encodes CASSLEGEHEQFF. This chain joins TRBV7-9 and TRBJ2-1; D may be TRBD1 (6 bases). V was shortened by 1 base and J by 8 bases, with 9 bases between the two germline ends. The CDR3 totals 13 residues. The germline V gene has CDR1 SEHNR and CDR2 FQNEAQ (reference sequence).

CDR3 loop: CASSQAGQGGNSPLHF. CDR3 in DNA: TGCGCCAGCAGCCAAGCGGGACAGGGCGGTAATTCACCCCTCCACTTT. V gene TRBV5-1 combines with J gene TRBJ1-6; 9 bases are a match to TRBD1. V gave up 4 bases and J gave up 6 bases; unmatched junction bases: 8. The CDR3 has 16 residues. In germline, CDR1 is SGHRS, CDR2 YFSETQ.

The rearrangement joins TRBV28 to TRBJ2-3, with D tentatively TRBD2 (6 bases). V lost 5 bases and J 0 bases, leaving 12 bases between the germline ends. CDR3 length: 15 amino acids. Germline V gives CDR1 MDHEN, CDR2 SYDVKM. As DNA, the CDR3 is TGTGCCAGCAGTCCCAGGAGGGACAGCACAGATACGCAGTATTTT. This encodes CASSPRRDSTDTQYF.

The V gene is TRBV9, the J gene TRBJ1-3, with D possibly being TRBD1 (6 bases). The germline V and J ends were trimmed by 4 bases and 0 bases, with 11 bases remaining between them. There are 15 residues in the CDR3. In germline, CDR1 is SGDLS, CDR2 YYNGEE. The DNA for the CDR3 is TGTGCCAGCAGCCCCCAGGGGAGCTCTGGAAACACCATATATTTT. Translating gives CASSPQGSSGNTIYF.

The chain is built from TRBV11-2 and TRBJ2-7; 7 bases fit TRBD1. Trimming at V came to 1 base and at J to 4 bases, leaving 4 bases not matched to a gene. The germline gives CDR1 SGHAT, CDR2 FQNNGV. The CDR3 extends over 14 amino acids. The CDR3 reads CASSLVQGVYEQYF. The CDR3 DNA follows: TGTGCCAGCAGCTTAGTTCAGGGGGTGTACGAGCAGTACTTC.

The chain combines TRBV6-5 with TRBJ2-2; 8 bases match TRBD1. Germline assignment: CDR1 MNHEY and CDR2 SVGAGI. The CDR3 has 15 residues. The V and J ends lost 6 bases and 1 base, in that order; junction bases with no gene match: 4. The CDR3 here is CASRTGTGNTGELFF. CDR3 nucleotide sequence: TGTGCCAGCAGGACCGGGACAGGGAACACCGGGGAGCTGTTTTTT.

This chain connects TRBV4-2 to TRBJ2-1; TRBD2 aligns across 13 bases. This CDR3 has 19 amino acids. CDR1 LGHNA and CDR2 YNFKEQ come from the germline V gene. V shed 0 bases, J shed 9 bases, and the junction held 14 bases outside the gene matches. The CDR3 reads CASSQDWGTSGATMAEQFF. CDR3 in DNA: TGTGCCAGCAGCCAAGATTGGGGGACTAGCGGGGCTACCATGGCTGAGCAGTTCTTC.

This chain links TRBV27 with TRBJ1-4; D might be TRBD1 (5 bases). The CDR3 is made up of 13 amino acids. The V and J ends lost 5 bases and 8 bases respectively, with 12 bases between them. CDR1 and CDR2 (germline): MNHEY, SMNVEV (reference sequence). DNA for the CDR3: TGTGCCAGCAGTGACACCCGGGGGGAAAAACTGTTTTTT. This gives the protein CASSDTRGEKLFF.

CDR3 in DNA: TGTGCCAGCAGTAGACGGACTGATTCACCCCTCCACTTT. It translates to CASSRRTDSPLHF. V usage is TRBV6-5 and J usage is TRBJ1-6, with D uncertain. The CDR3 length is 13 residues. The ends were cut back, 5 bases at V and 8 bases at J, with 10 bases in the middle. The germline V gene has CDR1 MNHEY and CDR2 SVGAGI.

The chain joins TRBV20-1 to TRBJ1-4; the match to TRBD1 covers 8 bases. J lost 5 bases, V lost 3 bases, and 8 bases had no gene match. Germline loops: CDR1 DFQATT, CDR2 SNEGSKA (reference sequence). The CDR3 length is 15 residues. CDR3 coding DNA: TGCAGTGCTAGTCCGGAGGGGACAGGAAATGAAAAACTGTTTTTT. Protein: CSASPEGTGNEKLFF.